One sample yielded the 13 T cell receptor beta chains listed below, sequenced in a study of control samples from healthy donors and cancer patients. The data were produced by immunoSEQ multiplex PCR, yet TCRdb's version contains in-frame clones alone and is incomplete. In the table there are under 100,000 clones, approximately 93% of which are singletons. The sequencing sample was made of blood. These receptors all come from a woman under 40 in good health.

V is TRBV19 and J is TRBJ2-5; 8 bases line up with TRBD2. Germline CDR1 is LNHDA and CDR2 is SQIVND (reference sequence). After removal of 3 bases from V and 2 bases from J, the junction contained 5 bases not matched to a gene. The CDR3 contains 15 residues. DNA of the CDR3: TGTGCCAGTAGTATGGGGTTAGCGGGGCAAGAGACCCAGTACTTC. Encoded protein: CASSMGLAGQETQYF.

This chain links TRBV29-1 with TRBJ2-1; the D gene is possibly TRBD2 (5 bases). Germline-derived CDR1 and CDR2 are SQVTM and ANQGSEA. The V end lost 4 bases, the J end lost 0 bases, and 7 bases lay between the germline ends. The CDR3 contains 13 residues. The CDR3 region is CSVGAGSYNEQFF. In DNA, the CDR3 is TGCAGCGTTGGCGCGGGCTCCTACAATGAGCAGTTCTTC.

The chain combines TRBV7-8 with TRBJ2-5; 7 bases are a match to TRBD1. This CDR3 contains 15 residues. Germline V gene lookup returns CDR1 SGHVS and CDR2 FQNEAQ. V shed 8 bases, J shed 5 bases, and the junction held 14 bases outside the gene matches. DNA for the CDR3: TGTGCCAGCGGTTCCCGGACAGGCGTTGAGGAGACCCAGTACTTC. Its translation: CASGSRTGVEETQYF.

The rearrangement links TRBV6-5 to TRBJ1-6; a possible D gene is TRBD1 (6 bases). Germline V lookup: CDR1 MNHEY, CDR2 SVGAGI. The CDR3 has 16 amino acids. Trimming stripped 4 bases from V and 5 bases from J, with 15 bases between. For the CDR3, the DNA is TGTGCCAGCAGTTCCACTTCCGGGACACATAATTCACCCCTCCACTTT. Residues: CASSSTSGTHNSPLHF.

The chain uses TRBV7-3 and TRBJ1-6, with a tentative D call TRBD1 (6 bases). CDR1 is SGHTA, CDR2 FQGTGA, per germline. V was cut by 2 bases and J by 7 bases, with 6 bases left in between. The CDR3 consists of 13 residues. The CDR3 loop is CASSLQGNSPLHF. The CDR3 DNA reads as TGTGCCAGCAGCTTACAGGGGAATTCACCCCTCCACTTT.

This clone was seen just once. V is TRBV12-5 and J is TRBJ1-5; D gene unclear. V lost 1 base to trimming and J lost 4 bases, with 11 bases between them. The CDR3 length is 15 residues. Germline V lookup: CDR1 LGHNT, CDR2 FRNRAP. The CDR3 sequence is CASGLGQTVNQPQHF. CDR3 DNA: TGTGCTAGTGGTTTGGGACAAACCGTTAATCAGCCCCAGCATTTT. Full variable domain (missing parts from reference TRBV12-5 and TRBJ1-5): DARVTQTPRHKVTEMGQEVTMRCQPILGHNTVFWYRQTMMQGLELLAYFRNRAPLDDSGMPKDRFSAEMPDATLATLKIQPSEPRDSAVYFCASGLGQTVNQPQHFGDGTRLSIL.

The chain has TRBV2 and TRBJ2-5, with TRBD1 identical over 7 bases. The V and J ends lost 6 bases and 2 bases, in that order; junction bases with no gene match: 6. The CDR3 totals 14 residues. Germline V gene lookup returns CDR1 SNHLY and CDR2 FYNNEI. In nucleotides, the CDR3 is TGTGCCAGCAGCCCCGACAGGGCACAAGAGACCCAGTACTTC. Translating gives CASSPDRAQETQYF. The variable domain in full, with the rest retrieved from reference TRBV2 and TRBJ2-5, is EPEVTQTPSHQVTQMGQEVILRCVPISNHLYFYWYRQILGQKVEFLVSFYNNEISEKSEIFDDQFSVERPDGSNFTLKIRSTKLEDSAMYFCASSPDRAQETQYFGPGTRLLVL.

V gene TRBV10-3 combines with J gene TRBJ2-3; possibly TRBD2 for D (5 bases). Trimming stripped 3 bases from V and 5 bases from J, with 6 bases between. Germline V gene data show CDR1 as ENHRY and CDR2 as SYGVKD. This CDR3 comprises 12 residues. CDR3 sequence: CAISDGGDTQYF. The DNA of the CDR3 is TGTGCCATCAGTGACGGAGGAGATACGCAGTATTTT.

This clone has only one observation. The chain is built from TRBV21-1 and TRBJ1-1. TRBV21-1 is assigned pseudogene status. The CDR3 has 14 amino acids. The CDR3 loop is CASSKEEGCTEAFF. The CDR3 coding sequence is TGTGCCAGCAGCAAAGAGGAGGGATGCACTGAAGCTTTCTTT.

The gene calls are TRBV19 and TRBJ2-7; D is unresolved. The germline CDR1 and CDR2 sequences are LNHDA and SQIVND (reference sequence). Deletions cut 6 bases from V and 2 bases from J, with 29 bases between. The CDR3 spans 19 residues. DNA for the CDR3: TGTGCCAGTAGCCCTACAGAAGTCCCCACCCTTGGGCATACCTACGAGCAGTACTTC. Encoded protein: CASSPTEVPTLGHTYEQYF.

This clone was seen just once. The V gene is TRBV27, the J gene TRBJ1-2; no firm D call. With 4 bases removed from V and 8 bases from J, the gap between germline ends came to 14 bases. The CDR3 is made up of 13 amino acids. In germline, CDR1 is MNHEY, CDR2 SMNVEV (reference sequence). This chain's CDR3 is CASSSTARNGYTF. The DNA for the CDR3 is TGTGCCAGCAGTTCCACAGCTCGGAACGGCTACACCTTC.

This sequence joins TRBV9 and TRBJ1-1; the D gene is possibly TRBD1 (6 bases). The germline gives CDR1 SGDLS, CDR2 YYNGEE. The V gene lost 1 base and the J gene lost 4 bases, with 14 bases spanning the gap. This CDR3 has 15 amino acids. The CDR3 sequence: CASSVNPGDITEAFF. For the CDR3, the DNA is TGTGCCAGCAGCGTAAATCCAGGGGATATCACTGAAGCTTTCTTT.

The chain uses TRBV20-1 and TRBJ2-7; TRBD1 aligns across 9 bases. There are 15 residues in the CDR3. J gave up 1 base and V 3 bases, and 7 bases lay outside the gene matches. Germline loops: CDR1 DFQATT, CDR2 SNEGSKA (reference sequence). CDR3 nucleotide sequence: TGCAGTGCTAGTGGACAGGGGTCCATATCCTACGAGCAGTACTTC. Translated, it gives CSASGQGSISYEQYF.